These 19 T cell receptor beta chains came from one sample sequenced in a study of blood T cell repertoires in COVID-19. Method: immunoSEQ multiplex PCR; TCRdb's copy keeps in-frame clones and lacks some. This sample carries tens of thousands of clones, about four fifths of them seen once, and the ten largest clones take approximately 36%. The specimen was peripheral blood. The receptors originated from an elderly man with acute or convalescent COVID-19.

V gene TRBV18 combines with J gene TRBJ2-3, with D uncertain. The CDR3 consists of 15 residues. Trimming cost V 2 bases and J 2 bases, with 11 bases left between them. The germline gives CDR1 KGHSH, CDR2 LQKENI. The DNA of the CDR3 is TGTGCCAGCTCACCAGCGAGATACCTCACAGATACGCAGTATTTT. Its protein product is CASSPARYLTDTQYF.

The genes are TRBV12-5 and TRBJ1-3; D is undetermined. V was pared by 5 bases and J by 4 bases, with 6 bases between. CDR1 is LGHNT and CDR2 is FRNRAP in the germline V gene. The CDR3 is 12 amino acids. In DNA, the CDR3 is TGTGCTAGTGGTCTGACAGGAAACACCATATATTTT. It specifies CASGLTGNTIYF. Filled out from reference TRBV12-5 and TRBJ1-3, the complete variable domain reads DARVTQTPRHKVTEMGQEVTMRCQPILGHNTVFWYRQTMMQGLELLAYFRNRAPLDDSGMPKDRFSAEMPDATLATLKIQPSEPRDSAVYFCASGLTGNTIYFGEGSWLTVV.

The chain recombines TRBV5-4 with TRBJ1-2, with D uncertain. Germline values: CDR1 SGHNT, CDR2 YYREEE (reference sequence). The V end was cut by 9 bases, the J end by 2 bases, with 17 bases between. The CDR3 is made up of 14 amino acids. The CDR3 region is CATTPGGKNYGYTF. In DNA form, the CDR3 reads TGTGCCACCACCCCCGGCGGGAAGAACTATGGCTACACCTTC. The entire variable domain, with the rest obtained from reference TRBV5-4 and TRBJ1-2, is as follows: ETGVTQSPTHLIKTRGQQVTLRCSSQSGHNTVSWYQQALGQGPQFIFQYYREEENGRGNFPPRFSGLQFPNYSSELNVNALELDDSALYLCATTPGGKNYGYTFGSGTRLTVV.

The rearrangement links TRBV10-2 to TRBJ2-5; 11 nucleotides agree with TRBD2. V was pared by 6 bases and J by 5 bases, with 11 bases of the junction left unmatched. Germline V gene sequence: CDR1 WSHSY, CDR2 SAAADI. The CDR3 contains 16 residues. CDR3 residues: CASRGPSGGPGETQYF. Here the CDR3 DNA reads TGCGCCAGCAGGGGCCCTAGCGGGGGGCCCGGGGAGACCCAGTACTTC.

V usage is TRBV7-8 and J usage is TRBJ2-6, with 8 nucleotides matching TRBD1. This CDR3 contains 17 residues. Germline V gene sequence: CDR1 SGHVS, CDR2 FQNEAQ. V lost 2 bases to trimming and J lost 4 bases; unmatched junction nucleotides: 7. In DNA form, the CDR3 reads TGTGCCAGCAGCTTACGACAGGGGAACAACGGGGCCAACGTCCTGACTTTC. Its translation is CASSLRQGNNGANVLTF.

The chain couples TRBV6-5 to TRBJ2-5, with a possible D match to TRBD2 (6 bases). V dropped 6 bases and J dropped 9 bases, with 11 bases sitting between them. The CDR3 has 11 amino acids. Germline assignment: CDR1 MNHEY and CDR2 SVGAGI. The DNA of the CDR3 is TGTGCCAGCAGGGGTGGGGGGTCCCAGTACTTC. Encoded protein: CASRGGGSQYF.

The sample holds one count of this clone. The chain has TRBV11-1 and TRBJ1-1; D unclear. CDR3 length: 13 amino acids. Trimming cost V 3 bases and J 5 bases, with 10 bases left between them. The germline V gene encodes CDR1 SGHAT and CDR2 FQDESV (reference sequence). CDR3 residues: CASSFGQATEAFF. CDR3 coding DNA: TGTGCCAGCAGCTTTGGGCAGGCGACTGAAGCTTTCTTT.

A few counts support this clone. The J gene is TRBJ1-2, the V gene TRBV5-1; 7 bases match TRBD1. Per the germline V gene, CDR1 is SGHRS and CDR2 is YFSETQ. This CDR3 has 16 amino acids. J was trimmed by 4 bases and V by 6 bases; bases with no gene match: 15. CDR3 in amino acids: CASNPQGPDRGYGYTF. The CDR3 nucleotides read TGCGCCAGCAATCCACAGGGGCCTGATCGCGGCTATGGCTACACCTTC.

The rearrangement uses TRBV12-3 or TRBV12-4 and TRBJ2-1, with D possibly matching TRBD2 (6 bases). CDR3 length: 11 amino acids. Deletions cut 3 bases from V and 9 bases from J, with 6 bases between. The CDR3 here is CASSFGGEQFF. In DNA form, the CDR3 reads TGTGCCAGCAGTTTCGGGGGTGAGCAGTTCTTC.

The CDR3 DNA reads as TGTGCCAGCAGTCACCGACTAGCGGGGGGGCGAGGGGACAATGAGCAGTTCTTC. It codes for CASSHRLAGGRGDNEQFF. This chain joins TRBV27 and TRBJ2-1; TRBD2 agrees at 14 bases. The ends lost 5 bases at V and 5 bases at J; junction bases unmatched: 11. This CDR3 is 18 amino acids long. Germline V gives CDR1 MNHEY, CDR2 SMNVEV (reference sequence).

The gene calls are TRBV4-3 and TRBJ2-7, with 10 positions matching TRBD2. In germline, CDR1 is LGHNA, CDR2 YSLEER. V shed 4 bases, J shed 7 bases, and the junction held 13 bases outside the gene matches. CDR3 length: 16 amino acids. The CDR3 protein is CASSREGLAGVGEQYF. CDR3 bases: TGCGCCAGCAGCCGGGAGGGGCTAGCGGGGGTGGGGGAGCAGTACTTC.

This clone was picked up many times. The rearrangement joins TRBV5-1 to TRBJ1-3; D possibly corresponds to TRBD1 (6 bases). Trimming pared 4 bases from V and 4 bases from J, leaving 15 bases between. The germline V gene has CDR1 SGHRS and CDR2 YFSETQ. The CDR3 covers 15 residues. The CDR3 region is CASSHTGTLGNTIYF. In nucleotides, the CDR3 is TGCGCCAGCAGCCACACCGGGACACTCGGAAACACCATATATTTT.

J is TRBJ1-1 and V is TRBV7-3, with D perhaps matching TRBD1 (5 bases). The ends were cut back, 2 bases at V and 6 bases at J, with 10 bases in the middle. This CDR3 has 13 residues. In germline, CDR1 is SGHTA, CDR2 FQGTGA. DNA of the CDR3: TGTGCCAGCAGCTTACCAGGGTTCTCTGAAGCTTTCTTT. Translation: CASSLPGFSEAFF.

This clone turned up a few times. The gene calls are TRBV11-2 and TRBJ2-7; no firm D call. CDR3 size: 14 residues. V dropped 5 bases and J dropped 2 bases, with 13 bases sitting between them. Germline loops: CDR1 SGHAT, CDR2 FQNNGV. CDR3 sequence reads: CASSQSRLAYEQYF. In nucleotides, the CDR3 is TGTGCCAGCAGCCAAAGCCGGTTAGCCTACGAGCAGTACTTC. The variable domain in full, completed from reference TRBV11-2 and TRBJ2-7, reads EAGVAQSPRYKIIEKRQSVAFWCNPISGHATLYWYQQILGQGPKLLIQFQNNGVVDDSQLPKDRFSAERLKGVDSTLKIQPAKLEDSAVYLCASSQSRLAYEQYFGPGTRLTVT.

The chain couples TRBV5-4 to TRBJ1-1; weak D call: TRBD1 (5 bases). V was clipped by 2 bases and J by 1 base, with 15 bases between them. This CDR3 region has 16 residues. CDR1 and CDR2 (germline): SGHNT, YYREEE (reference sequence). The CDR3 bases are TGTGCCAGCAGCTTCCGGACATCCGGGGGGAACACTGAAGCTTTCTTT. Its protein product is CASSFRTSGGNTEAFF.

This clone was detected a few times. The chain carries TRBV7-9 and TRBJ1-1; 7 nucleotides align to TRBD1. Per germline, CDR1 SEHNR and CDR2 FQNEAQ (reference sequence). Germline trimming cut 4 bases from V and 4 bases from J; bases unmatched to any gene: 9. The CDR3 is 15 amino acids. Here the CDR3 DNA reads TGTGCCAGCAGCTCAGACAGGGTGGTTGGCACTGAAGCTTTCTTT. Protein product: CASSSDRVVGTEAFF.

The chain couples TRBV21-1 to TRBJ2-7; the table's TRBD1 call for D was not verified on the DNA. TRBV21-1 is tagged as a pseudogene. This CDR3 region has 13 residues. In DNA, the CDR3 is TGTGCCAGCGCCTCGGACAGGGTCTACGAGCAGTACTTC. Translated: CASASDRVYEQYF.

The gene calls are TRBV4-2 and TRBJ1-3, with no clear D. CDR3 length: 15 amino acids. Trimming removed 0 bases from V and 4 bases from J, with 10 bases in between. Germline assignment: CDR1 LGHNA and CDR2 YNFKEQ. The CDR3 loop reads CASSQDAGFGNTIYF. Written as DNA, the CDR3 is TGTGCCAGCAGCCAAGATGCCGGGTTCGGAAACACCATATATTTT.

The genes are TRBV21-1 and TRBJ1-6; the listed D gene, TRBD1, was not tested against the DNA. TRBV21-1 is a pseudogene segment. The CDR3 is 17 residues long. CDR3 protein: CASSNWGRTVWWSPLHF. The CDR3 nucleotides are TGTGCCAGCAGCAACTGGGGCCGGACGGTGTGGTGGTCACCCCTCCACTTT.